This T cell receptor beta chain was observed in a study of vaccination and CD4 T cells after COVID-19. Study background: Cellular stimulation was performed using overlapping spike peptides derived from SARS-CoV-2, HCoV-NL63, HCoV-OC43 and HCoV-229E. Whole-study results and caveats: Recorded median SARS-CoV-2-reactive clonotype numbers increased from about 20 to 38 without reaching significance.

The study sequenced cultured CD4+ T cell DNA using the Oncomine TCR Beta short-read assay. TCRdb itself ran the PCR reads through MiXCR, one entry per CDR3 protein. The sample lists approximately 6,200 distinct CDR3 sequences, about 28% occurring once. Documented treatment: approximately 11-day PBMC culture with coronavirus spike peptide pools or control peptides (ViraFEST assay). Harvesting of the unexposed donor's CD4+ T cells predated the COVID-19 pandemic (2011-2018). PBMC cultures, at 1.5 million to 2.5 million cells per well, received about 9.9 IU/ml IL-2 and about 10 ug/ml peptide pools. Comments on this clonotype: The antigen is not known.

Per the germline V gene, CDR1 is SQVTM and CDR2 is ANQGSEA. With 4 bases clipped from V and 5 bases from J, the junction kept 7 bases outside the gene matches. The CDR3 has 14 amino acids. The rearrangement links TRBV29-1 to TRBJ1-5; 8 bases fit TRBD1. Sequenced input: CD4+ T cells from blood, cultured in vitro. The clonotype comes from a human donor in good health. The CDR3 spells CSVGETGVDQPQHF. For the CDR3, the DNA is TGCAGCGTTGGCGAGACAGGGGTGGATCAGCCCCAGCATTTT.